The entry below describes one TCR beta chain. The data are from a study of blood T cell repertoires in COVID-19. The wider study: COVID-19 samples, acute and convalescent, were from the United States, Italy and Spain.

Authors' analysis steps: The authors estimated nucleated cell counts from reference gene primer amplification. Sequencing was performed with immunoSEQ multiplex PCR; in TCRdb, only in-frame clones are kept and a portion is missing. The V and J calls and clone size come from that table; D and trimming were worked out from the DNA. This sample carries about 250,000 clones, roughly 86% of them seen once, and the ten largest clones take about 5.4%. Seattle-derived patients entered the study during active infection and were followed longitudinally. V was pared by 6 bases and J by 4 bases, with 24 bases between. The germline CDR1 and CDR2 sequences are LNHDA and SQIVND (reference sequence). This CDR3 has 17 amino acids.

The chain uses TRBV19 and TRBJ1-2, with TRBD1 as a possible D gene (5 bases). The TCR originated in an elderly woman with COVID-19, enrolled during active disease. The sample comprised peripheral blood. DNA for the CDR3: TGTGCCAGTAGCCTCTTCCTACAGGATGGGGCGCGCTATGGCTACACCTTC. This encodes CASSLFLQDGARYGYTF.